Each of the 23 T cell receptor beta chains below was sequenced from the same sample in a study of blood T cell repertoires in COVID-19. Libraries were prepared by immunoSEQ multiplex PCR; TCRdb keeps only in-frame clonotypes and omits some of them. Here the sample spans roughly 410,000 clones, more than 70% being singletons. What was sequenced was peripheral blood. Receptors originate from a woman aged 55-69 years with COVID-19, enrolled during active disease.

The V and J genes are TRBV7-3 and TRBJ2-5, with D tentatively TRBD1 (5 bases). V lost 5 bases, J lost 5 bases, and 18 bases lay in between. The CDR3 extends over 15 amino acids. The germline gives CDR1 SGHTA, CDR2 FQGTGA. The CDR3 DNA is TGTGCCAGCAGCCATCAGCATGGGGCGCGGGAGACCCAGTACTTC. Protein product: CASSHQHGARETQYF. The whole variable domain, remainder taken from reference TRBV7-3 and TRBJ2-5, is GAGVSQTPSNKVTEKGKYVELRCDPISGHTALYWYRQSLGQGPEFLIYFQGTGAADDSGLPNDRFFAVRPEGSVSTLKIQRTERGDSAVYLCASSHQHGARETQYFGPGTRLLVL.

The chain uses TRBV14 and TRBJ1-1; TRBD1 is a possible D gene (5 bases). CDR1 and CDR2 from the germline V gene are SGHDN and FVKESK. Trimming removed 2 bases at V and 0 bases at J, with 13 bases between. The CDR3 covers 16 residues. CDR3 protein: CASSQHTGTVNTEAFF. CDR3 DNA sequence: TGTGCCAGCAGCCAACACACCGGGACTGTGAACACTGAAGCTTTCTTT.

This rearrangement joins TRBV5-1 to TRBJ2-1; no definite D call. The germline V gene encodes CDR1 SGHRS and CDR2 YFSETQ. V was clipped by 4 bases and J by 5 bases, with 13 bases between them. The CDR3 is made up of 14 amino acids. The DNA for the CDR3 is TGCGCCAGCAGCCGTACCGGTATGAACAATGAGCAGTTCTTC. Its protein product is CASSRTGMNNEQFF.

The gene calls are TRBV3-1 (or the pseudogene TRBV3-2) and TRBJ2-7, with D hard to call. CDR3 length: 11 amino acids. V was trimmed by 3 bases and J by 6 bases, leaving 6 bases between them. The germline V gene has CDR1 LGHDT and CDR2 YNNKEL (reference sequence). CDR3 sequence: CASSQAGEQYF. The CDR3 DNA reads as TGTGCCAGCAGCCAGGCTGGCGAGCAGTACTTC.

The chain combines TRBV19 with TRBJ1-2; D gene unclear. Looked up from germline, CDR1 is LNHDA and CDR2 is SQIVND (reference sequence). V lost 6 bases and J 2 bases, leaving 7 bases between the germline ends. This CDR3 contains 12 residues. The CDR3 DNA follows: TGTGCCAGTAGGGGAGACAACTATGGCTACACCTTC. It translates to CASRGDNYGYTF.

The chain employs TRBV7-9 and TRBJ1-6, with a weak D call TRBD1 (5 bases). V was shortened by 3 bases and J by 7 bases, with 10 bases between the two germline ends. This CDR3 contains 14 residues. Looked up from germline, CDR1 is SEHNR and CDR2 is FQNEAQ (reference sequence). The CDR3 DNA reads TGTGCCAGCAGCTTGGACACATCCAATTCACCCCTCCACTTT. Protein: CASSLDTSNSPLHF.

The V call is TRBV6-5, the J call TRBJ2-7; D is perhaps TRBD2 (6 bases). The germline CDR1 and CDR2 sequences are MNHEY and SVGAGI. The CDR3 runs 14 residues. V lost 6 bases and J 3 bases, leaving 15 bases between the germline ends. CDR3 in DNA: TGTGCCAGCAGACCCCCGGGACTTCGCTACGAGCAGTACTTC. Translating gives CASRPPGLRYEQYF.

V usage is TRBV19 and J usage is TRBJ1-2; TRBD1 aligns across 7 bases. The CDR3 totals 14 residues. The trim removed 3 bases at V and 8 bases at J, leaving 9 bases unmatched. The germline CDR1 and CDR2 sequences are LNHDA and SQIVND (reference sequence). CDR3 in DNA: TGTGCCAGTAGTATCCCCGGACAGGTTCGAGGCTACACCTTC. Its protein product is CASSIPGQVRGYTF.

The CDR3 loop is CASSLDGMTALGNTIYF. CDR3 nucleotide sequence: TGTGCCAGCAGCTTAGATGGGATGACAGCCCTAGGAAACACCATATATTTT. The chain links TRBV11-2 to TRBJ1-3; perhaps TRBD1 as D (5 bases). The V gene lost 0 bases and the J gene lost 4 bases, with 16 bases spanning the gap. Germline V gene data show CDR1 as SGHAT and CDR2 as FQNNGV. The CDR3 spans 17 residues.

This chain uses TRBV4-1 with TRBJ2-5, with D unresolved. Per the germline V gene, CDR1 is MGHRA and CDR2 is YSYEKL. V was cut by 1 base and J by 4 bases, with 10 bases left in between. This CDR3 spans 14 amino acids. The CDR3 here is CASSQGPTGETQYF. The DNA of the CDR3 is TGCGCCAGCAGCCAAGGCCCCACGGGAGAGACCCAGTACTTC.

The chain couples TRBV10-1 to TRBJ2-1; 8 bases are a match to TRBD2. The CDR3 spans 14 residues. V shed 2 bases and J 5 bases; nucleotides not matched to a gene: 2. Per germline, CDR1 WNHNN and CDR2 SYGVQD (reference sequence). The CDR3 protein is CASSETSGHNEQFF. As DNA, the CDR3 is TGCGCCAGCAGTGAGACTAGCGGTCACAATGAGCAGTTCTTC.

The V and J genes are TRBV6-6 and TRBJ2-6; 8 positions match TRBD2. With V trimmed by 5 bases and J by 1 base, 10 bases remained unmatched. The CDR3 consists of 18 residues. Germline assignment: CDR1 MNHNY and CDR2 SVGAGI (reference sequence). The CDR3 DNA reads TGTGCCAGCAGTCCCACGGGCGGGGGGCGTTCTGGGGCCAACGTCCTGACTTTC. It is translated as CASSPTGGGRSGANVLTF.

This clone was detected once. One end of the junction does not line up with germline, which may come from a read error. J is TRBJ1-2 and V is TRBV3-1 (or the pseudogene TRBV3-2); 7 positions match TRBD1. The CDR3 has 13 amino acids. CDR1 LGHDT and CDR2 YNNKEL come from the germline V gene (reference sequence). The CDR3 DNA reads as TGTGCCAGCAGCCCCTCATTGGACAGGAGCCTCTCCTTC. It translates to CASSPSLDRSLSF.

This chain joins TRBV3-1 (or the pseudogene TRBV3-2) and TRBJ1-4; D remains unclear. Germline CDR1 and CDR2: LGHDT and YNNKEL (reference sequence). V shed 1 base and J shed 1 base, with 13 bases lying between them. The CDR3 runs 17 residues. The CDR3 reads CASSQAGNGRTNEKLFF. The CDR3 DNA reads TGTGCCAGCAGCCAAGCGGGGAATGGCAGAACTAATGAAAAACTGTTTTTT.

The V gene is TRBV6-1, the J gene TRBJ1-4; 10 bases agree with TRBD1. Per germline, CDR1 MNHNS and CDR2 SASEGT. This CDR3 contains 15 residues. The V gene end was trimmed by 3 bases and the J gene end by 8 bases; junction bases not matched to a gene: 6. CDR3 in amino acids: CASSDKGQGLEKLFF. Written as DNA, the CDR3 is TGTGCCAGCAGTGATAAGGGACAGGGGCTCGAAAAACTGTTTTTT.

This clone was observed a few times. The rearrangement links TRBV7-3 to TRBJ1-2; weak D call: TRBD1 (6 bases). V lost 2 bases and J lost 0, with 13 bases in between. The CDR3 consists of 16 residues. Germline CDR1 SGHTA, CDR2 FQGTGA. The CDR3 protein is CASSLWGQASNYGYTF. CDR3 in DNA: TGTGCCAGCAGCTTATGGGGGCAGGCTTCTAACTATGGCTACACCTTC.

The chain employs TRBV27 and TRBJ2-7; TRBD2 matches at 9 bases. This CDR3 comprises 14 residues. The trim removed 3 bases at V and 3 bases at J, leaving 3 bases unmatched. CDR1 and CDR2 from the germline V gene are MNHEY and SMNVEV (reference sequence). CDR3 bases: TGTGCCAGCAGTTTCGGGCGGGGGGGCTACGAGCAGTACTTC. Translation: CASSFGRGGYEQYF.

The CDR3 region has the DNA TGCAGCGTTGAAACACCCTCGGGCTATGGCTACACCTTC. Amino acids: CSVETPSGYGYTF. V is TRBV29-1 and J is TRBJ1-2, with D uncertain. The CDR3 runs 13 residues. Germline CDR1 SQVTM, CDR2 ANQGSEA. V lost 2 bases and J 4 bases, leaving 11 bases between the germline ends. Based on the CDR3 plus reference TRBV29-1 and TRBJ1-2, the full variable domain is SAVISQKPSRDICQRGTSLTIQCQVDSQVTMMFWYRQQPGQSLTLIATANQGSEATYESGFVIDKFPISRPNLTFSTLTVSNMSPEDSSIYLCSVETPSGYGYTFGSGTRLTVV.

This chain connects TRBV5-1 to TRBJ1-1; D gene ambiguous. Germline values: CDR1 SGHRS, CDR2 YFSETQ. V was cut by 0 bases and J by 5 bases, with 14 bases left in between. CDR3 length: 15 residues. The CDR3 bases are TGCGCCAGCAGCTTGGTGCCCAGGTCGGGGACTGAAGCTTTCTTT. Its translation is CASSLVPRSGTEAFF.

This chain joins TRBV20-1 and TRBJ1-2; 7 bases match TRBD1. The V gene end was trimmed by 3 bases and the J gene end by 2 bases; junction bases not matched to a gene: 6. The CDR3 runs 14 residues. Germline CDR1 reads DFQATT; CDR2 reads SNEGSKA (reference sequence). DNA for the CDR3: TGCAGTGCTAGTGCGACAGGGTCCAACTATGGCTACACCTTC. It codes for CSASATGSNYGYTF.

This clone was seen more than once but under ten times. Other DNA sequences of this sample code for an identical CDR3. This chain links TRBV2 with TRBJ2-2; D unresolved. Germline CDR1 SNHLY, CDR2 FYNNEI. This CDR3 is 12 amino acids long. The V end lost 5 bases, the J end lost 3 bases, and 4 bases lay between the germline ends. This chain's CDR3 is CASSLDTGELFF. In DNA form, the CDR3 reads TGTGCCAGCAGTCTCGACACCGGGGAGCTGTTTTTT.

DNA for the CDR3: TGTGCCAGCAGCAGGGTCGCTGACACTGAAGCTTTCTTT. It encodes CASSRVADTEAFF. J is TRBJ1-1 and V is TRBV12-3 or TRBV12-4; perhaps TRBD1 as D (5 bases). With 6 bases removed from V and 3 bases from J, the gap between germline ends came to 11 bases. This CDR3 is 13 amino acids long.

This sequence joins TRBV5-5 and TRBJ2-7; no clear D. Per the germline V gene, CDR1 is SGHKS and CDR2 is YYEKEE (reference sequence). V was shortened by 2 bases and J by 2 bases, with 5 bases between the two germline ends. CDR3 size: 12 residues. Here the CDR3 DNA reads TGTGCCAGCAGCTTCGACACCTACGAGCAGTACTTC. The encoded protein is CASSFDTYEQYF.